This T cell receptor (beta chain) emerged from a study of identical twins. The ends were cut back, 6 bases at V and 6 bases at J, with 14 bases in the middle. This CDR3 has 13 residues. In its sample, this clonotype was seen many times. TCRdb processed the 5' RACE reads anew with MiXCR; each CDR3 protein has one entry. The repertoire has roughly 540,000 distinct CDR3 sequences, less than 25% of them found once; the top ten carry around 0.9%. This same sample was also taken into another study, of T cells expressing NK-cell markers.

The rearrangement joins TRBV12-3 or TRBV12-4 to TRBJ1-1, with D perhaps TRBD1 (6 bases). This clonotype was sampled from a woman aged 18-30 years in good health. Sequences were obtained from CD4+ T cells sorted from blood. The CDR3 here is CASRRTVMAEAFF. CDR3 DNA: TGTGCCAGCAGGCGGACAGTTATGGCTGAAGCTTTCTTT.